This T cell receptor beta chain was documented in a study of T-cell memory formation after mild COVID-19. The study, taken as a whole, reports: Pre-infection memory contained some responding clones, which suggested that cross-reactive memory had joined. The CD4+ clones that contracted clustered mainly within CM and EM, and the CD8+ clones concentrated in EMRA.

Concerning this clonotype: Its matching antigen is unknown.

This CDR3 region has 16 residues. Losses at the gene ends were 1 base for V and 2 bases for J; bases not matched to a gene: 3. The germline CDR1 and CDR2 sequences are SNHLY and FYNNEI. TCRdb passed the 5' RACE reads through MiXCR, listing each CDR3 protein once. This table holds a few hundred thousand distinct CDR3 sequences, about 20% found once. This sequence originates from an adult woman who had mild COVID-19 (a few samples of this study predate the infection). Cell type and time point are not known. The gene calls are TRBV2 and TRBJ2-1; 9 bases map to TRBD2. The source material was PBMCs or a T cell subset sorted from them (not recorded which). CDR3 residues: CASSEGSGSTYNEQFF. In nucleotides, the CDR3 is TGTGCCAGCAGTGAAGGTAGCGGGAGTACCTACAATGAGCAGTTCTTC.